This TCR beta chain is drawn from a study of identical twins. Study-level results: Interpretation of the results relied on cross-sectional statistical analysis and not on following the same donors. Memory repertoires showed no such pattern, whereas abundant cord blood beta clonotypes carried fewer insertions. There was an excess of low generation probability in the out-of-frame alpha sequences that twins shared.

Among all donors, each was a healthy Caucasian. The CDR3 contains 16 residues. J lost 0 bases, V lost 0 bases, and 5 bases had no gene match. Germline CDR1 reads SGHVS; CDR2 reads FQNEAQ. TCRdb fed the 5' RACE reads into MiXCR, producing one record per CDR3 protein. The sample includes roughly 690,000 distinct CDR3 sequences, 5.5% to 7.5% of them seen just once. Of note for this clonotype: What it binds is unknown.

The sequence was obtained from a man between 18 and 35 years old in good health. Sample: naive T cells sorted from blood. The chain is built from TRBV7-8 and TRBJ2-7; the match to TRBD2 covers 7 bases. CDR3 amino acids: CASSLAAGVPSYEQYF. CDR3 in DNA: TGTGCCAGCAGCTTAGCGGCGGGAGTCCCCTCCTACGAGCAGTACTTC.